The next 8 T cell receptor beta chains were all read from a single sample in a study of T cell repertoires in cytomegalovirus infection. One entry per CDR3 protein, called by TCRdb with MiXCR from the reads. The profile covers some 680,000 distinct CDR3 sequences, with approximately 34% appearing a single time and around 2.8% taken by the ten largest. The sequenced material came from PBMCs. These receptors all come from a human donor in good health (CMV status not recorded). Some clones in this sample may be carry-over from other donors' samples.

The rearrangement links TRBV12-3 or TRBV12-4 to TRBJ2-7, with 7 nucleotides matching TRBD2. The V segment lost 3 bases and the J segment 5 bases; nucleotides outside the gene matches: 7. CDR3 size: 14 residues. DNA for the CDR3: TGTGCCAGCAGTTTTACCGGGAGCGGGAACGAGCAGTACTTC. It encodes CASSFTGSGNEQYF.

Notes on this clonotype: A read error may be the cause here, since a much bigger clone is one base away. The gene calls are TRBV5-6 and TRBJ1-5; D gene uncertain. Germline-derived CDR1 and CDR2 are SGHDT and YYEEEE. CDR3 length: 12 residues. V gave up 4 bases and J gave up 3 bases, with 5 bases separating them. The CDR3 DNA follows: TGTGCCAGCAGCACGGACAATCAGCCCCAGCATTTT. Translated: CASSTDNQPQHF. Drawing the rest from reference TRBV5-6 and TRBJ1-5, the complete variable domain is DAGVTQSPTHLIKTRGQQVTLRCSPKSGHDTVSWYQQALGQGPQFIFQYYEEEERQRGNFPDRFSGHQFPNYSSELNVNALLLGDSALYLCASSTDNQPQHFGDGTRLSIL.

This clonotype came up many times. In DNA, the CDR3 is TGCGCCAGCAGCTTGACTATGGGGCCGGGACTAGAACAGTTCTTC. Protein product: CASSLTMGPGLEQFF. J is TRBJ2-1 and V is TRBV5-1, with 8 bases identical to TRBD2. V lost 1 base to trimming and J lost 13 bases; unmatched junction nucleotides: 13. Germline V gene data show CDR1 as SGHRS and CDR2 as YFSETQ. This CDR3 contains 15 residues. Complete variable domain (other parts from reference TRBV5-1 and TRBJ2-1): KAGVTQTPRYLIKTRGQQVTLSCSPISGHRSVSWYQQTPGQGLQFLFEYFSETQRNKGNFPGRFSGRQFSNSRSEMNVSTLELGDSALYLCASSLTMGPGLEQFFGPGTRLTVL.

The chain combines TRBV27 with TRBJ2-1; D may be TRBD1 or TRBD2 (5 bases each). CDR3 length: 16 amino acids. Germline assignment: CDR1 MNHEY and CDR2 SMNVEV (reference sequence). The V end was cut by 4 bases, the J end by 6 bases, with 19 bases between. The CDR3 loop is CASSSPGRKGFNEQFF. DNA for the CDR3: TGTGCCAGCAGTTCCCCGGGGCGGAAGGGTTTCAATGAGCAGTTCTTC.

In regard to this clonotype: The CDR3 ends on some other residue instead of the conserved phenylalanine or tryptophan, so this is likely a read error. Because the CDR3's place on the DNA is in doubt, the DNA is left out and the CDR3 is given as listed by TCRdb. CDR3 residues: CASSPPLTGDNYGYTC. V gene TRBV7-9 combines with J gene TRBJ1-2; TRBD1 was called by the table and not checked on the DNA. The CDR3 sequence runs 16 residues, both termini included. Per germline, CDR1 SEHNR and CDR2 FQNEAQ (reference sequence).

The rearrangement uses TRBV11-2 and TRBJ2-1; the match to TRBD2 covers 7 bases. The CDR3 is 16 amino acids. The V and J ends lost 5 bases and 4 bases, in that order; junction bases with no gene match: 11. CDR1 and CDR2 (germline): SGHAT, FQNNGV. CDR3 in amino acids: CASSPILAATYNEQFF. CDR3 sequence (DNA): TGTGCCAGCAGCCCCATCCTAGCGGCGACTTACAATGAGCAGTTCTTC.

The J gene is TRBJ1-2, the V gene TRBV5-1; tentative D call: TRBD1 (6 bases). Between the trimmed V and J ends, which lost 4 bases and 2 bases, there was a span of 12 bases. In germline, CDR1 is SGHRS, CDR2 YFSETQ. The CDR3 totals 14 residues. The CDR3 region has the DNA TGCGCCAGCAGCGGGGACAAGACGAACTATGGCTACACCTTC. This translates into CASSGDKTNYGYTF.

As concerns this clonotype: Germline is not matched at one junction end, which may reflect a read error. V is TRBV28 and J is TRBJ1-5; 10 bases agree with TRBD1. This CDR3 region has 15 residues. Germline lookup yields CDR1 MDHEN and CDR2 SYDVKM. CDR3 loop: CASSSPGQGKQPQRF. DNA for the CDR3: TGTGCCAGCAGTTCTCCGGGACAGGGGAAGCAGCCCCAGCGTTTT. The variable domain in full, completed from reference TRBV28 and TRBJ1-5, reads DVKVTQSSRYLVKRTGEKVFLECVQDMDHENMFWYRQDPGLGLRLIYFSYDVKMKEKGDIPEGYSVSREKKERFSLILESASTNQTSMYLCASSSPGQGKQPQRFGDGTRLSIL.